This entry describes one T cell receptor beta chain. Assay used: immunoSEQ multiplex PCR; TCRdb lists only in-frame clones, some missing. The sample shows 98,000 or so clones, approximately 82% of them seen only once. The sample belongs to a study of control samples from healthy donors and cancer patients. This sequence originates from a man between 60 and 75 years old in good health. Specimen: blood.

The CDR3 reads CASGPGTGINEQYF. The CDR3 coding sequence is TGTGCTAGTGGGCCCGGGACAGGGATCAACGAGCAGTACTTC. This sequence joins TRBV12-5 and TRBJ2-7; 9 bases match TRBD1. Germline trimming cut 6 bases from V and 5 bases from J; bases unmatched to any gene: 8. This CDR3 comprises 14 residues. In germline, CDR1 is LGHNT, CDR2 FRNRAP.